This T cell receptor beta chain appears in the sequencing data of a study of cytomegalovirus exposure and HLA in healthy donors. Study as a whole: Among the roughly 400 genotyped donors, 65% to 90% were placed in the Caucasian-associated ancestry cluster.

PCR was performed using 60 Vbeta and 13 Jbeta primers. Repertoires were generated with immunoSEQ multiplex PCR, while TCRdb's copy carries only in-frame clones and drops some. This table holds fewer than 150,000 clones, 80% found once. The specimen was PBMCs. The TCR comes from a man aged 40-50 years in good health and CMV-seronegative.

Here the CDR3 reads CSAERDTQYF. As DNA, the CDR3 is TGCAGTGCAGAGCGAGATACGCAGTATTTT. The chain is built from TRBV20-1 and TRBJ2-3, with no clear D. The germline V and J ends were trimmed by 6 bases and 5 bases, with 6 bases remaining between them. CDR1 and CDR2 (germline): DFQATT, SNEGSKA (reference sequence). The CDR3 is 10 residues long.